These 15 T cell receptor beta chains were sequenced from one sample in a study of T cells in Graves' hyperthyroidism and ophthalmopathy. The investigators amplified TCR beta CDR3 regions from RNA transcripts. HTBI primers were used for first-round RT-PCR of the TCR CDR3. A single record per CDR3 protein comes from TCRdb applying MiXCR to the multiplex PCR reads. The table records nearly 110,000 distinct CDR3 sequences, approximately 15% of them present only once. The material sequenced was blood. The receptors were gathered from a woman in her forties or fifties with Graves' hyperthyroidism.

The CDR3 bases are TGTGCCAGCAGCCCATACAGGGGGCTCACAGATACGCAGTATTTT. Protein product: CASSPYRGLTDTQYF. This chain uses TRBV7-8 with TRBJ2-3; the match to TRBD1 covers 9 bases. The CDR3 has 15 amino acids. Germline values: CDR1 SGHVS, CDR2 FQNEAQ. The J segment lost 2 bases and the V segment lost 5 bases, leaving 5 bases of the junction unmatched.

This clonotype occurred many times. The chain links TRBV12-3 or TRBV12-4 to TRBJ1-4, with D unclear. V lost 2 bases to trimming and J lost 3 bases, with 7 bases between them. The CDR3 extends over 14 amino acids. CDR3 DNA: TGTGCCAGCAGTTTAAGAGGAGCTAATGAAAAACTGTTTTTT. Protein sequence: CASSLRGANEKLFF.

This clonotype showed up many times. V is TRBV18 and J is TRBJ2-3; D is uncertain. Per the germline V gene, CDR1 is KGHSH and CDR2 is LQKENI. CDR3 length: 13 residues. V was trimmed by 3 bases and J by 6 bases, leaving 10 bases between them. Here the CDR3 reads CASSPGLTDTQYF. CDR3 coding DNA: TGTGCCAGCTCACCGGGCCTCACTGATACGCAGTATTTT.

This clonotype was recorded at least ten times. The chain joins TRBV20-1 to TRBJ1-5; D remains unclear. The V end was cut by 1 base, the J end by 2 bases, with 9 bases between. There are 14 residues in the CDR3. The germline V gene encodes CDR1 DFQATT and CDR2 SNEGSKA (reference sequence). The DNA for the CDR3 is TGCAGTGCTAGAGGATGGGTGGGCAATCAGCCCCAGCATTTT. Encoded protein: CSARGWVGNQPQHF.

This sequence joins TRBV4-2 and TRBJ2-1; D might be TRBD1 or TRBD2, each matching 5 bases. This CDR3 has 17 residues. Trimming cost V 3 bases and J 0 bases, with 15 bases left between them. From germline, CDR1 is LGHNA and CDR2 YNFKEQ. CDR3 sequence reads: CASSQGRTGSSYNEQFF. CDR3 in DNA: TGTGCCAGCAGCCAGGGACGGACTGGAAGCTCCTACAATGAGCAGTTCTTC.

This clonotype appeared many times. CDR3 nucleotides: TGCAGTGCTAGATATACTAGCGGGAGGACGGGCAATGAGCAGTTCTTC. Protein: CSARYTSGRTGNEQFF. V usage is TRBV20-1 and J usage is TRBJ2-1, with 12 nucleotides matching TRBD2. Per the germline V gene, CDR1 is DFQATT and CDR2 is SNEGSKA (reference sequence). V lost 2 bases to trimming and J lost 6 bases; unmatched junction nucleotides: 8. The CDR3 is made up of 16 amino acids.

This clonotype was seen repeatedly, ten times or more. The rearrangement joins TRBV28 to TRBJ2-7; no definite D call. Trimming removed 7 bases at V and 4 bases at J, with 11 bases between. From germline, CDR1 is MDHEN and CDR2 SYDVKM. This CDR3 region has 12 residues. The CDR3 DNA reads as TGTGCCAGCACCACTCAAGGATACGAGCAGTACTTC. It encodes CASTTQGYEQYF.

This clonotype was picked up a small number of times. The J gene is TRBJ1-2, the V gene TRBV9; no firm D call. This CDR3 contains 15 residues. V was trimmed by 3 bases and J by 4 bases, leaving 16 bases between them. Germline loops: CDR1 SGDLS, CDR2 YYNGEE. CDR3 DNA sequence: TGTGCCAGCAGCGCGGGAACCGGCTTAGGCTATGGCTACACCTTC. Translating it yields CASSAGTGLGYGYTF.

The sample holds many counts of this clonotype. The V and J genes are TRBV6-4 and TRBJ2-2; D is uncertain. CDR1 MRHNA and CDR2 SNTAGT come from the germline V gene. The CDR3 spans 13 residues. V was cut by 4 bases and J by 4 bases, with 7 bases left in between. The CDR3: CASSVPGTGELFF. CDR3 nucleotide sequence: TGTGCCAGCAGTGTACCGGGCACCGGGGAGCTGTTTTTT.

This clonotype was counted ten times or more. The chain employs TRBV29-1 and TRBJ1-2; D remains unclear. The V end lost 3 bases, the J end lost 4 bases, and 6 bases lay between the germline ends. The length of the CDR3 is 11 residues. CDR1 and CDR2 (germline): SQVTM, ANQGSEA. The chain's CDR3 is CSVDQVYGYTF. As DNA, the CDR3 is TGCAGCGTTGATCAAGTCTATGGCTACACCTTC.

This clonotype has ten or more counts. V gene TRBV3-1 combines with J gene TRBJ1-1; D call uncertain. Trimming left V 0 bases short and J 7 bases short, with 9 bases between. Germline assignment: CDR1 LGHDT and CDR2 YNNKEL (reference sequence). This CDR3 is 13 amino acids long. The CDR3 loop is CASSQEWSIEAFF. CDR3 sequence (DNA): TGTGCCAGCAGCCAAGAGTGGAGTATTGAAGCTTTCTTT. Combining the CDR3 with reference TRBV3-1 and TRBJ1-1 gives the whole variable domain DTAVSQTPKYLVTQMGNDKSIKCEQNLGHDTMYWYKQDSKKFLKIMFSYNNKELIINETVPNRFSPKSPDKAHLNLHINSLELGDSAVYFCASSQEWSIEAFFGQGTRLTVV.

At least ten counts were recorded for this clonotype. V and J are TRBV30 and TRBJ2-2; 9 nucleotides agree with TRBD1. The J segment lost 4 bases and the V segment lost 1 base, leaving 4 bases of the junction unmatched. The CDR3 sequence is 15 residues long. Germline lookup yields CDR1 GTSNPN and CDR2 SVGIG (reference sequence). This CDR3 reads CAWSAGTGPTGELFF. In DNA form, the CDR3 reads TGTGCCTGGAGTGCCGGGACAGGGCCCACCGGGGAGCTGTTTTTT.

This clonotype was detected a few times. The chain uses TRBV3-1 and TRBJ1-1; D call uncertain. From germline, CDR1 is LGHDT and CDR2 YNNKEL (reference sequence). V was clipped by 0 bases and J by 6 bases, with 14 bases between them. This CDR3 has 15 residues. The CDR3 nucleotides read TGTGCCAGCAGCCAAGATCACGGATGGAGCGCTGAAGCTTTCTTT. Encoded protein: CASSQDHGWSAEAFF. Combining the CDR3 with reference TRBV3-1 and TRBJ1-1 gives the whole variable domain DTAVSQTPKYLVTQMGNDKSIKCEQNLGHDTMYWYKQDSKKFLKIMFSYNNKELIINETVPNRFSPKSPDKAHLNLHINSLELGDSAVYFCASSQDHGWSAEAFFGQGTRLTVV.

This clonotype was observed at least ten times. The CDR3 coding sequence is TGCAGCGTTGAAGGTCGTCGTGCTACTAGCACAGATACGCAGTATTTT. Translated, it gives CSVEGRRATSTDTQYF. The V gene is TRBV29-1, the J gene TRBJ2-3; no reliable D call. This CDR3 has 16 residues. V lost 1 base and J 0 bases, leaving 14 bases between the germline ends. Germline V CDR1 and CDR2: SQVTM, ANQGSEA.

This clonotype was recorded at least ten times. The chain uses TRBV28 and TRBJ1-4; D possibly corresponds to TRBD1 (5 bases). The germline gives CDR1 MDHEN, CDR2 SYDVKM. This CDR3 is 12 amino acids long. The V end lost 6 bases, the J end lost 8 bases, and 10 bases lay between the germline ends. CDR3 region: CASRGTDEKLFF. The CDR3 nucleotides read TGTGCCAGCAGGGGGACGGACGAAAAACTGTTTTTT.